This TCR beta chain was sequenced in a study of T cell clonotyping in hematopoietic cell transplantation. Germline loops: CDR1 LNHDA, CDR2 SQIVND (reference sequence). V trimming: 6 bases; J trimming: 8 bases; junction bases outside the gene matches: 9. The CDR3 is 14 residues long. Sequencing was performed with immunoSEQ multiplex PCR; in TCRdb, only in-frame clones are kept and a portion is missing. The table lists 20,000 to 25,000 clones, almost 90% of them singletons. This clone ranks as medium-sized. The antigen is undetermined. Time point indicated: recipient sample about 28 days before transplant, after cytoreduction. Whole-study findings and limits: Cells were unsorted, so CD4 and CD8 contributions were not separated.

The chain is built from TRBV19 and TRBJ2-1; TRBD2 matches at 8 bases. This sample comprised peripheral blood mononuclear cells, obtained before stem cell transplant. This TCR came from a man aged 18 to 29 with biphenotypic leukemia. Some clones in this sample may be carry-over from other donors' samples. As DNA, the CDR3 is TGTGCCAGTAGCTATAGCGGGATGGTCGATGAGCAGTTCTTC. Protein product: CASSYSGMVDEQFF.